Listed below are T cell receptor beta chains from one sample, sequenced in a study of blood T cell repertoires in COVID-19. TCRdb keeps only in-frame clones here, not all; method: immunoSEQ multiplex PCR. The table includes approximately 82,000 clones, approximately 90% detected once. Material: peripheral blood. These receptors all stem from a man in his 70s with active or convalescent COVID-19. Both conserved end residues are part of each CDR3. D genes are given only for firm matches. The size of a clone is reported for some rows only, either as once, few or many, or as a class for expanded clones.

cdr3_nt cdr3_aa clone_size v_call d_call j_call
TGTGCCAGCAGCCAACCAACTAGCGGGAGTGACGAGCAGTACTTC CASSQPTSGSDEQYF NA TRBV7-6 TRBD2 TRBJ2-7
TGTGCCAGCAACCCCCTGCCCGGGAGGGCCCTCTACGAGCAGTACTTC CASNPLPGRALYEQYF NA TRBV5-4 TRBD2 TRBJ2-7
TGTGCCAGCAGTTCGGGGGGGGAATATGAAAAACTGTTTTTT CASSSGGEYEKLFF NA TRBV7-6 NA TRBJ1-4
TGTGCCAGCAGCGTAGATTCGGGTGCGGCTGGAAACACCATATATTTT CASSVDSGAAGNTIYF NA TRBV9 NA TRBJ1-3
TGTGCCAGCAGCCACCTACAGGGATCGGGTGGAAACACCATATATTTT CASSHLQGSGGNTIYF NA TRBV7-9 NA TRBJ1-3
TGTGCCAGCAGTTCGGGACAGAGATATCAGCCCCAGCATTTT CASSSGQRYQPQHF NA TRBV28 TRBD1 TRBJ1-5
TGCGCCAGCAGCCAGAAAAGGGGATCCGAGCAGTACTTC CASSQKRGSEQYF once TRBV4-3 NA TRBJ2-7
TGTGCCAGCAGTCTCCGTAGACAAGAGACCCAGTACTTC CASSLRRQETQYF few TRBV6-5 NA TRBJ2-5
TGCAGCGCCAAGGTGCAGGGGAACACTGAAGCTTTCTTT CSAKVQGNTEAFF NA TRBV29-1 NA TRBJ1-1
TGTGCCAGTAGTGGGACTAGTGGCTACACCTTC CASSGTSGYTF NA TRBV19 NA TRBJ1-2
TGTGCCAGCAGCTTGGCGGGGGGTCGGTACGAGCAGTACTTC CASSLAGGRYEQYF NA TRBV5-6 TRBD2 TRBJ2-7
TGTGCCAGCAGCCAAGTAGGGAGCACTGAAGCTTTCTTT CASSQVGSTEAFF NA TRBV3-1/TRBV3-2 NA TRBJ1-1
TGTGCCAGTAGTACATTCCAGGGGGCGAATCAGCCCCAGCATTTT CASSTFQGANQPQHF NA TRBV19 TRBD1 TRBJ1-5
TGTGCCAGCATCGGGGGGTTGAATGAAAAACTGTTTTTT CASIGGLNEKLFF NA TRBV28 NA TRBJ1-4
TGTGCCACCAGTGATTTGCGGGATGGCATTCAGTACTTC CATSDLRDGIQYF NA TRBV24-1 NA TRBJ2-4
TGTGCCAGCAGCTTCACAGGGGGCCTGAACACTGAAGCTTTCTTT CASSFTGGLNTEAFF NA TRBV7-2 TRBD1 TRBJ1-1
TGTGCCAGCAGCTTGACGTGGAGTGAGACCCAGTACTTC CASSLTWSETQYF once TRBV5-4 NA TRBJ2-5
TGCGCCAGCAGCCGGGGGACAGGTGCTACTTTTACAGATACGCAGTATTTT CASSRGTGATFTDTQYF NA TRBV5-1 TRBD1 TRBJ2-3
TGCGCCAGCAGCGAGACAGGGGGCCGGGAGACCCAGTACTTC CASSETGGRETQYF NA TRBV5-1 TRBD1 TRBJ2-5
TGTGCCAGCAGTTTAATGTCGGGACAGTCTAATTCACCCCTCCACTTT CASSLMSGQSNSPLHF NA TRBV28 TRBD1 TRBJ1-6
TGTGCCAGCAGTTACCGAGGCGGCTATGGCTACACCTTC CASSYRGGYGYTF NA TRBV6-6 NA TRBJ1-2
TGTGCCAGTAGTATGGCCCAGACTAGCCGCACAGATACGCAGTATTTT CASSMAQTSRTDTQYF NA TRBV19 TRBD2 TRBJ2-3
TGTGCCAGCAACGAAGGTGGACTTAGCACAGATACGCAGTATTTT CASNEGGLSTDTQYF NA TRBV2 NA TRBJ2-3